The sequence of this TCR beta chain was determined in a study of blood T cell repertoires in COVID-19. Measured with immunoSEQ multiplex PCR; TCRdb has only the in-frame clones, and not every one. Seen here are 180,000 or so clones, about 80% observed once, and the top ten hold 13% to 15%. V gave up 4 bases and J gave up 6 bases; unmatched junction bases: 2. CDR3 size: 12 residues. In germline, CDR1 is KGHSH, CDR2 LQKENI. The chain joins TRBV18 to TRBJ1-1; 7 nucleotides agree with TRBD1. Specimen: PBMCs or T cells enriched from blood (not recorded which). The origin of this receptor is a man in his 60s who had been exposed to COVID-19. The CDR3 DNA sequence: TGTGCCAGCTCACGCGGACAGGCTGAAGCTTTCTTT. Protein sequence: CASSRGQAEAFF.